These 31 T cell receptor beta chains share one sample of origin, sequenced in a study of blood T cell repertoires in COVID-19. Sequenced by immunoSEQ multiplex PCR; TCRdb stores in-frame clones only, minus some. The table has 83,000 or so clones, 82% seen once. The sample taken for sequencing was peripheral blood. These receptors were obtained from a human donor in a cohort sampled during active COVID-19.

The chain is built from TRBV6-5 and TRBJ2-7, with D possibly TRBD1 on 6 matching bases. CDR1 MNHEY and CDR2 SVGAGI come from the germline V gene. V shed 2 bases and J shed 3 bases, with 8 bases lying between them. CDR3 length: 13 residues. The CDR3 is CASSYGRGYEQYF. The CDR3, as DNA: TGTGCCAGCAGTTACGGCAGGGGCTACGAGCAGTACTTC.

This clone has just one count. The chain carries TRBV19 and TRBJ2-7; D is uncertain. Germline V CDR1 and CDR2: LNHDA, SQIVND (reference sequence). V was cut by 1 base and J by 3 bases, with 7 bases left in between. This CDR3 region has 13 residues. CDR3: CASSIGSRYEQYF. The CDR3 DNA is TGTGCCAGTAGTATAGGGAGCCGCTACGAGCAGTACTTC.

CDR3 bases: TGTGCCAGCAGCCAAGATGCGGGGGGGGCAGATACGCAGTATTTT. The encoded protein is CASSQDAGGADTQYF. V usage is TRBV4-2 and J usage is TRBJ2-3, with 9 bases matching TRBD2. The CDR3 loop spans 15 amino acids. With V trimmed by 0 bases and J by 4 bases, 2 bases remained unmatched. The V gene's germline CDR1 is LGHNA and CDR2 YNFKEQ.

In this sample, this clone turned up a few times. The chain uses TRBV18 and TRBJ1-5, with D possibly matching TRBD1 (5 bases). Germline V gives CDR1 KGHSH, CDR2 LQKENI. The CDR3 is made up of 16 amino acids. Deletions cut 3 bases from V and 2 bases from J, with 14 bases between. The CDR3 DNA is TGTGCCAGCTCACCTCTGGGCGGGACGCGCAATCAGCCCCAGCATTTT. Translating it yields CASSPLGGTRNQPQHF.

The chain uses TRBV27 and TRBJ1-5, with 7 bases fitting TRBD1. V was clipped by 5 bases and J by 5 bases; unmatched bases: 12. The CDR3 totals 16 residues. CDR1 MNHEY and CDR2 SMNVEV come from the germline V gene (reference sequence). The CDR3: CASSRVVTQGYQPQHF. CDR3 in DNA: TGTGCCAGCAGTCGAGTCGTCACACAGGGGTATCAGCCCCAGCATTTT.

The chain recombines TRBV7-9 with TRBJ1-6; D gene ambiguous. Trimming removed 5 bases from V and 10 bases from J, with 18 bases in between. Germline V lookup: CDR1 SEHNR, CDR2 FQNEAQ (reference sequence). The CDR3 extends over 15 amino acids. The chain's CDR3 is CASSPPGSFVSPLHF. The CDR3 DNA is TGTGCCAGCAGCCCCCCCGGGAGTTTTGTGTCACCCCTCCACTTT.

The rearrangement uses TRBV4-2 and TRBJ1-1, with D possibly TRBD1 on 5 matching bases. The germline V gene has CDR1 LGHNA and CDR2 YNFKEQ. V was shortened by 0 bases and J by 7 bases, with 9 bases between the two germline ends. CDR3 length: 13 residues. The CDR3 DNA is TGTGCCAGCAGCCAAGACAGGGAGGGTGAAGCTTTCTTT. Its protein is CASSQDREGEAFF.

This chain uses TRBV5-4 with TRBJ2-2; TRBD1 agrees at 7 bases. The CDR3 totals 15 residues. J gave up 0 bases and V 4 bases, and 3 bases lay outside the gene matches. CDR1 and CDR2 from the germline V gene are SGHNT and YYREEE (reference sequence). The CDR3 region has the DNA TGTGCCAGCAGCAGTACAGGGGCGAACACCGGGGAGCTGTTTTTT. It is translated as CASSSTGANTGELFF.

CDR3 sequence: CASSQVIGTSGAQYF. CDR3 nucleotides: TGTGCCAGCAGCCAAGTGATAGGGACTAGCGGGGCCCAGTACTTC. V gene TRBV3-1 (or the pseudogene TRBV3-2) combines with J gene TRBJ2-5; 13 bases are shared with TRBD2. The junction had 5 bases not matched to a gene; V was cut back by 1 base and J by 9 bases. In germline, CDR1 is LGHDT, CDR2 YNNKEL (reference sequence). The length of the CDR3 is 15 residues.

This CDR3 is CASSGRQDGEQYF. CDR3 coding DNA: TGCGCCAGCAGCGGCCGACAGGATGGCGAGCAGTACTTC. This rearrangement joins TRBV5-1 to TRBJ2-7, with D perhaps TRBD1 (6 bases). The CDR3 extends over 13 amino acids. V lost 4 bases, J lost 6 bases, and 14 bases lay in between. Germline V gene lookup returns CDR1 SGHRS and CDR2 YFSETQ.

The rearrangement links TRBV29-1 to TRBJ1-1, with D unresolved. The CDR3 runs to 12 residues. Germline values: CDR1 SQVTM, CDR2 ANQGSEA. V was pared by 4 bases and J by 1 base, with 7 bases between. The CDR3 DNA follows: TGCAGCGTTGCGCGACAGAACACTGAAGCTTTCTTT. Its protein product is CSVARQNTEAFF.

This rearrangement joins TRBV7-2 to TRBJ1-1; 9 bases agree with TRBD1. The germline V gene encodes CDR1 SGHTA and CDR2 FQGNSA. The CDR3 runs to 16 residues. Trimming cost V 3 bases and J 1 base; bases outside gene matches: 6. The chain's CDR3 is CASSLHRGRRNTEAFF. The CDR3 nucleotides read TGTGCCAGCAGCTTGCACAGGGGGCGGAGGAACACTGAAGCTTTCTTT.

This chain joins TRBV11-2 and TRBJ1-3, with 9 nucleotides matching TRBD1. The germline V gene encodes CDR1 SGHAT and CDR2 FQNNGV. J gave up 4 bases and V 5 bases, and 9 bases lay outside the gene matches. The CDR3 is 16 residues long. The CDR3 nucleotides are TGTGCCAGCAGCGCCCGGGACAGGGTGCTAGGAAACACCATATATTTT. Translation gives CASSARDRVLGNTIYF. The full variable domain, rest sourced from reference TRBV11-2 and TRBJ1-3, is EAGVAQSPRYKIIEKRQSVAFWCNPISGHATLYWYQQILGQGPKLLIQFQNNGVVDDSQLPKDRFSAERLKGVDSTLKIQPAKLEDSAVYLCASSARDRVLGNTIYFGEGSWLTVV.

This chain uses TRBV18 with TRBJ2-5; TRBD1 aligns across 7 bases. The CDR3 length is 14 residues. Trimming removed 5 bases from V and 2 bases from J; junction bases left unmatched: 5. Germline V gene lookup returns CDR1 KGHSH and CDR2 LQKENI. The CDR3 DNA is TGTGCCAGCTCATCTCAGGGGGTTCAAGAGACCCAGTACTTC. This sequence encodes CASSSQGVQETQYF.

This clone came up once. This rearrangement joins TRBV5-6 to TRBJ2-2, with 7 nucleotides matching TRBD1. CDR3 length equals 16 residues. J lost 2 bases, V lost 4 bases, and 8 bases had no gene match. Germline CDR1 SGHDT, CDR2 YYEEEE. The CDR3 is CASSTRTGINTGELFF. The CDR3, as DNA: TGTGCCAGCAGCACAAGGACAGGAATAAACACCGGGGAGCTGTTTTTT. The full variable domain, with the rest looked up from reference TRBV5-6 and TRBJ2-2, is DAGVTQSPTHLIKTRGQQVTLRCSPKSGHDTVSWYQQALGQGPQFIFQYYEEEERQRGNFPDRFSGHQFPNYSSELNVNALLLGDSALYLCASSTRTGINTGELFFGEGSRLTVL.

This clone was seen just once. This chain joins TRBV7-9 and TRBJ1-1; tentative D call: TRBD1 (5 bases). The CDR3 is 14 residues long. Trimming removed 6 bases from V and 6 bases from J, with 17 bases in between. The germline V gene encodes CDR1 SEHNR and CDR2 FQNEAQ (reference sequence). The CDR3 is CASRRDSNWAEAFF. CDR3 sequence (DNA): TGTGCCAGCAGGCGGGACTCCAACTGGGCTGAAGCTTTCTTT.

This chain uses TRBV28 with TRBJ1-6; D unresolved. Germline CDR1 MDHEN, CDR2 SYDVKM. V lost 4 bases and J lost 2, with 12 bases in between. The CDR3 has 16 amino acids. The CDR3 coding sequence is TGTGCCAGCAGTTCCCTTCGGGAACCCTATAATTCACCCCTCCACTTT. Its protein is CASSSLREPYNSPLHF. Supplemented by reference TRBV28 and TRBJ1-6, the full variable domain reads DVKVTQSSRYLVKRTGEKVFLECVQDMDHENMFWYRQDPGLGLRLIYFSYDVKMKEKGDIPEGYSVSREKKERFSLILESASTNQTSMYLCASSSLREPYNSPLHFGNGTRLTVT.

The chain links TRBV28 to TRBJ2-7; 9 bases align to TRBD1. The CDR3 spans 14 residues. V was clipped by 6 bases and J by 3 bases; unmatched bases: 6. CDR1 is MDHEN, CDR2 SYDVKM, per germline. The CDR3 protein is CASRTGGIYYEQYF. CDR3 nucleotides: TGTGCCAGCAGGACAGGGGGGATCTACTACGAGCAGTACTTC.

The CDR3 sequence is CASSARGTAYGYTF. CDR3 nucleotide sequence: TGTGCCAGCAGCGCGAGGGGGACAGCATATGGCTACACCTTC. The chain has TRBV9 and TRBJ1-2; 7 bases line up with TRBD1. The length of the CDR3 is 14 residues. Germline V gives CDR1 SGDLS, CDR2 YYNGEE. J was trimmed by 5 bases and V by 3 bases; bases with no gene match: 7.

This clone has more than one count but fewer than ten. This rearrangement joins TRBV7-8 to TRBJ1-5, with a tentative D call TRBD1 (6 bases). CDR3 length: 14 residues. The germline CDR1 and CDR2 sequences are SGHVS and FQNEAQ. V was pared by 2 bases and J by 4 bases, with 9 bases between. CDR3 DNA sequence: TGTGCCAGCAGCTTAACCCAGGGGAATCAGCCCCAGCATTTT. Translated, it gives CASSLTQGNQPQHF.

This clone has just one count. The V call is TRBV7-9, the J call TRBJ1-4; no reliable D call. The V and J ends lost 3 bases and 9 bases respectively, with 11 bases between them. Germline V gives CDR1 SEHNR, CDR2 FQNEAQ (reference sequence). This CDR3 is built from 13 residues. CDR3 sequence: CASSFYETKKLFF. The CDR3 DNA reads TGTGCCAGCAGCTTTTACGAGACTAAAAAACTGTTTTTT.

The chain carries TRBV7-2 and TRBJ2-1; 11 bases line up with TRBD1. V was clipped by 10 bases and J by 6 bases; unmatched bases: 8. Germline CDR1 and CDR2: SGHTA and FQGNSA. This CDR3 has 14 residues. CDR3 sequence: CATTTGTGGNEQFF. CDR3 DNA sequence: TGTGCCACGACGACCGGGACAGGGGGCAATGAGCAGTTCTTC.

The CDR3 coding sequence is TGCAGCGTTTGGAGGGGCGTCGAGACCCAGTACTTC. Its translation: CSVWRGVETQYF. The chain carries TRBV29-1 and TRBJ2-5, with D perhaps matching TRBD2 (6 bases). The CDR3 runs 12 residues. With 5 bases removed from V and 5 bases from J, the gap between germline ends came to 12 bases. In germline, CDR1 is SQVTM, CDR2 ANQGSEA.

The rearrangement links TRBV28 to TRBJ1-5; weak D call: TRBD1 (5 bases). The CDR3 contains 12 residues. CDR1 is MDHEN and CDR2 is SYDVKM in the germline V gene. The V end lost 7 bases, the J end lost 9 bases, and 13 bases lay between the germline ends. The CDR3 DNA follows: TGTGCCAGCACCCTCCTCGGGGGGCCCCAGCATTTT. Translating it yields CASTLLGGPQHF.

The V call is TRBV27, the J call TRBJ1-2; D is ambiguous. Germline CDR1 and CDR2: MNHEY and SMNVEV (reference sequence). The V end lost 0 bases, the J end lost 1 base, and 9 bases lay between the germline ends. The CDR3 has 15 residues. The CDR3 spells CASSLSASFNYGYTF. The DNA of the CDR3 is TGTGCCAGCAGTTTATCGGCCAGTTTTAACTATGGCTACACCTTC.

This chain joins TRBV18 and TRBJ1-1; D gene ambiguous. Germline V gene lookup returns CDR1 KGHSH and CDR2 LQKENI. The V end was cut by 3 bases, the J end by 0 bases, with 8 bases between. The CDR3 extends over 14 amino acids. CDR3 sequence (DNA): TGTGCCAGCTCACCGGCGGGGTTGAACACTGAAGCTTTCTTT. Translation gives CASSPAGLNTEAFF.

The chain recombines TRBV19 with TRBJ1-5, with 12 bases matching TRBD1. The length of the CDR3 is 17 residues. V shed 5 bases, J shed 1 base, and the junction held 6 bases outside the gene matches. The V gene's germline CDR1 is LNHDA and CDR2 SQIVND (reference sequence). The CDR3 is CASSPGTGGRSNQPQHF. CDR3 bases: TGTGCCAGTAGTCCCGGGACAGGGGGCAGAAGCAATCAGCCCCAGCATTTT.

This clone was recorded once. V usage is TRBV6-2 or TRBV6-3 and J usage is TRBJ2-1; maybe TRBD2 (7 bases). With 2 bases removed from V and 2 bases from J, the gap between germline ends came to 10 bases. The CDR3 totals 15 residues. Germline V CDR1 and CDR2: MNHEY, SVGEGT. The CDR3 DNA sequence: TGTGCCAGCAGTTACGGGGGGGCCACCTACAATGAGCAGTTCTTC. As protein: CASSYGGATYNEQFF.

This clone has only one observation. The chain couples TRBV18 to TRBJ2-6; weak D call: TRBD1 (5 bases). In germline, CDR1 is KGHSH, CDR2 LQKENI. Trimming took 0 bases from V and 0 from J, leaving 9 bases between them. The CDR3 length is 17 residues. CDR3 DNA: TGTGCCAGCTCACCACCAGGACACCTCTCTGGGGCCAACGTCCTGACTTTC. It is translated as CASSPPGHLSGANVLTF.

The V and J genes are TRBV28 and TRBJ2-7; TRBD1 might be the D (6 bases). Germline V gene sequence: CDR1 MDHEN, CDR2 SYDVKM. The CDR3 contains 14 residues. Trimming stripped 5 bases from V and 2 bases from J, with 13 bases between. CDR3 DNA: TGTGCCAGCAGTATAGGGACACCTGCCTACGAGCAGTACTTC. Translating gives CASSIGTPAYEQYF.

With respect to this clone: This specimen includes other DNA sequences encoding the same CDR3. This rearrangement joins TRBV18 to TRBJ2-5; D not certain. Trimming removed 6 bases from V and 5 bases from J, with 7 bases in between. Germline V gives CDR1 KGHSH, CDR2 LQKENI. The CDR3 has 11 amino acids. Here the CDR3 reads CASSPRETQYF. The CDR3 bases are TGTGCCAGCTCTCCCAGGGAGACCCAGTACTTC.